These T cell receptor beta chains were read from a single sample in a study of beta chain features in type 1 diabetes. Sequencing used immunoSEQ multiplex PCR; TCRdb keeps in-frame clones, though not all of them. The table shows some 110,000 clones, with about 15% occurring only once. What was sequenced was central memory CD4+ T cells from blood. Receptor source: a man aged 25-45 years with type 1 diabetes. The CDR3 runs from the conserved cysteine through the conserved F or W. Each record gives: clone size, CDR3 length, J gene, D gene, V gene, CDR3 protein, CDR3 DNA. D genes are given only for firm matches. Not all rows give a size; the values are once, few, many and, for expanded clones, a class.

- | 16 | TRBJ2-3 | - | TRBV4-1 | CASSPAHQGNADTQYF | TGCGCCAGCAGCCCGGCCCATCAGGGAAATGCAGATACGCAGTATTTT
- | 16 | TRBJ2-1 | - | TRBV18 | CASSPPSRRGANEQFF | TGTGCCAGCTCACCACCGTCACGGAGAGGGGCCAATGAGCAGTTCTTC
few | 14 | TRBJ2-7 | - | TRBV10-3 | CAISEPTRDYEQYF | TGTGCCATCAGTGAGCCAACAAGGGACTACGAGCAGTACTTC
few | 13 | TRBJ1-5 | - | TRBV21-1 | CASSTCESQPQHF | TGTGCCAGCAGCACATGCGAGAGCCAGCCCCAGCATTTT
- | 14 | TRBJ1-6 | - | TRBV7-2 | CASSQAGQNSPLHF | TGCGCCAGCAGCCAAGCCGGCCAGAATTCACCCCTCCACTTT
many | 13 | TRBJ2-3 | - | TRBV19 | CASSMQGTDTQYF | TGTGCCAGTAGTATGCAGGGCACAGATACGCAGTATTTT
- | 14 | TRBJ2-2 | - | TRBV30 | CAWELQGGSGELFF | TGTGCCTGGGAGCTACAAGGGGGATCCGGGGAGCTGTTTTTT
- | 14 | TRBJ2-7 | - | TRBV4-3 | CASSRSDGAAEQYF | TGCGCCAGCAGCCGGTCGGACGGCGCCGCCGAGCAGTACTTC
few | 15 | TRBJ1-1 | - | TRBV5-1 | CASNPFESRPTEAFF | TGCGCCAGCAACCCATTTGAGTCACGGCCCACTGAAGCTTTCTTT
few | 12 | TRBJ1-5 | - | TRBV7-9 | CASSRGEQPQHF | TGTGCCAGCAGCCGAGGGGAACAGCCCCAGCATTTT
few | 16 | TRBJ2-3 | - | TRBV7-2 | CASSFSASSGLDTQYF | TGTGCCAGCAGCTTTAGTGCATCCTCCGGCCTGGATACGCAGTATTTT
once | 13 | TRBJ1-6 | TRBD1 | TRBV10-2 | CASRDRDNSPLHF | TGCGCCAGCAGGGACAGGGATAATTCACCCCTCCACTTT
few | 11 | TRBJ1-5 | - | TRBV29-1 | CSVTGSQPQHF | TGCAGCGTCACAGGGTCTCAGCCCCAGCATTTT
few | 13 | TRBJ2-1 | - | TRBV7-2 | CASSLMDVGEQFF | TGTGCCAGCAGCTTAATGGATGTCGGTGAGCAGTTCTTC
few | 15 | TRBJ2-1 | - | TRBV5-4 | CASSLVGGRGNEQFF | TGTGCCAGCAGCTTGGTTGGGGGCCGAGGCAATGAGCAGTTCTTC
few | 14 | TRBJ2-1 | TRBD1 | TRBV28 | CASKRQGNYDEQFF | TGTGCCAGCAAGAGACAGGGGAACTACGATGAGCAGTTCTTC
many | 14 | TRBJ2-1 | TRBD2 | TRBV29-1 | CSVGASGAYNEQFF | TGCAGCGTTGGGGCTAGCGGGGCCTACAATGAGCAGTTCTTC
few | 15 | TRBJ2-7 | TRBD1 | TRBV2 | CASSESLQGVYEQYF | TGTGCCAGCAGTGAATCCCTTCAGGGGGTATACGAGCAGTACTTC
- | 17 | TRBJ2-6 | TRBD1 | TRBV5-8 | CASSSWDSSSGANVLTF | TGTGCCAGCAGCTCCTGGGACAGTTCCTCTGGGGCCAACGTCCTGACTTTC
- | 15 | TRBJ1-1 | - | TRBV19 | CASSTQRSMNTEAFF | TGTGCCAGTAGTACCCAGCGATCAATGAACACTGAAGCTTTCTTT
- | 12 | TRBJ1-5 | - | TRBV28 | CASTSGIQPQHF | TGTGCCAGCACCTCAGGGATTCAGCCCCAGCATTTT
- | 14 | TRBJ1-1 | - | TRBV10-3 | CAISESRENTEAFF | TGTGCCATCAGTGAGTCTCGGGAGAACACTGAAGCTTTCTTT
few | 15 | TRBJ1-3 | - | TRBV5-1 | CASSSGEVSGNTIYF | TGCGCCAGCAGTTCTGGGGAGGTCTCTGGAAACACCATATATTTT
- | 16 | TRBJ2-7 | - | TRBV4-2 | CASSQDLTSSSYEQYF | TGTGCCAGCAGCCAAGATCTGACTTCCAGCTCCTACGAGCAGTACTTC
- | 18 | TRBJ2-3 | - | TRBV27 | CASTPRPPSPGRTDTQYF | TGTGCCAGCACCCCCCGCCCCCCCAGTCCCGGCCGCACAGATACGCAGTATTTT
many | 16 | TRBJ2-2 | TRBD2 | TRBV4-2 | CASSPGLVSNTGELFF | TGTGCCAGCAGCCCCGGACTAGTCTCGAACACCGGGGAGCTGTTTTTT
few | 15 | TRBJ2-1 | - | TRBV7-3 | CASSPRHSPYNEQFF | TGTGCCAGCAGCCCAAGGCACAGCCCCTACAATGAGCAGTTCTTC
- | 12 | TRBJ2-4 | - | TRBV6-6 | CASRRGIDIQYF | TGTGCCAGCAGAAGGGGTATAGACATTCAGTACTTC
- | 15 | TRBJ2-3 | TRBD2 | TRBV7-9 | CASSPLAGGIDTQYF | TGTGCCAGCAGCCCGTTGGCGGGGGGCATAGATACGCAGTATTTT
few | 13 | TRBJ1-5 | TRBD1 | TRBV30 | CAWSATDGTGLHF | TGTGCCTGGAGTGCGACTGACGGGACAGGCCTGCATTTT
- | 14 | TRBJ2-7 | TRBD1 | TRBV11-2 | CASSFTGGSYEQYF | TGTGCCAGCAGCTTCACAGGGGGCTCCTACGAGCAGTACTTC
few | 15 | TRBJ2-3 | - | TRBV4-2 | CASSQVRQDTDTQYF | TGTGCCAGCAGCCAAGTTCGTCAGGACACAGATACGCAGTATTTT
few | 13 | TRBJ2-1 | TRBD2 | TRBV29-1 | CSGTGTSGNEQFF | TGCAGCGGAACCGGGACTAGCGGCAATGAGCAGTTCTTC
many | 19 | TRBJ2-1 | TRBD2 | TRBV7-9 | CASSPDGLAGGQGYNEQFF | TGTGCCAGCAGCCCCGACGGACTAGCGGGGGGCCAGGGGTACAATGAGCAGTTCTTC
few | 14 | TRBJ2-3 | TRBD1 | TRBV28 | CASITGGAKDTQYF | TGTGCCAGCATAACAGGGGGCGCAAAGGATACGCAGTATTTT
few | 16 | TRBJ2-7 | - | TRBV7-2 | CASSPHPTGSSYEQYF | TGTGCCAGCAGCCCTCACCCGACGGGCTCCTCCTACGAGCAGTACTTC
few | 15 | TRBJ2-3 | - | TRBV7-2 | CASSFGGRNTDTQYF | TGTGCCAGCAGCTTTGGGGGCCGGAACACAGATACGCAGTATTTT
- | 14 | TRBJ2-5 | TRBD1 | TRBV29-1 | CSTYTDRGQETQYF | TGCAGCACTTACACCGACAGGGGCCAAGAGACCCAGTACTTC
- | 11 | TRBJ1-2 | - | TRBV20-1 | CSANKDYGYTF | TGCAGTGCGAATAAGGACTATGGCTACACCTTC
few | 10 | TRBJ2-7 | - | TRBV2 | CASRSYEQYF | TGTGCCAGCAGGTCCTACGAGCAGTACTTC
- | 13 | TRBJ2-5 | - | TRBV19 | CASSTDRGETQYF | TGTGCCAGTAGTACCGACAGAGGGGAGACCCAGTACTTC